This TCR beta chain was captured by sequencing in a study of T cell responses to AZD1222 COVID-19 vaccine (dated by TCRdb to about 2021). In the study overall: AZD1222 recipients whose second dose came at about 4 weeks and those whose second dose came at about 12 weeks were combined into one group, since spike-specific TCR depth and breadth did not differ between the two schedules. Trial participants were enrolled into age subgroups of 18-55, 56-69 and 70-plus years, which contained about 150, 27 and 61 TCR-sequenced participants, respectively. A total of about 250 trial participants underwent TCR sequencing, of whom 200 to 220 had received two doses of AZD1222 and roughly 26 had received two doses of the MenACWY control vaccine.

Paper-wide results and their limitations: Spike-specific TCR breadth and depth rose significantly after two AZD1222 doses compared with day 0 and with MenACWY recipients. Nearly half of unique spike-specific TCRs reportedly recognized epitopes outside regions mutated in the B.1.351 and B.1.1.7 variants. Participants were mostly white British and included more females than males, and it was suggested by the authors that clonal diversity may have been underestimated. CD4 TCRs associated with the vaccine covered the entire spike protein, and the dominant responses were in regions 160-218 and 743-854. Conclusions about previously exposed vaccinees are limited because only five to seven AZD1222 recipients were SARS-CoV-2 seropositive at baseline. In the small 56-69-year group, the increase in depth fell short of significance, most likely because of low power. Because no samples from the day 14 peak response were available, repertoires could be characterized only after the peak T cell response.

The CDR3 holds 21 amino acids from the cysteine to the phenylalanine. Of all the DNA, just the CDR3 is kept, 63 bases in frame from base 1. V is reduced by 1 base and J by 4 bases, leaving a spacing of 33 bases between them. The time point label of this sample denotes: baseline before first vaccination. Samples from vaccinated people were obtained from the UK trials COV001 and COV002, which included a single-blind randomized controlled phase 2/3 trial of AZD1222 (ChAdOx1 nCoV-19) in healthy adults. For TCRbeta chain sequencing, PBMC samples from trial participants were taken at day 0 and at day 28 after the second dose. The CDR3 regions of human TCRbeta chains were analyzed by immunosequencing. The authors' analysis ran thus. Repertoire TCRs were checked for matches against a reference library of SARS-CoV-2-specific TCRs that had been generated using the MIRA antigen-specificity platform. Breadth was defined as the fraction of unique TCRs that were SARS-CoV-2-associated, and depth was defined as the fraction of total T cells that were SARS-CoV-2-associated. Each spike-specific TCR was assigned to its reactive spike region and to a CD4 or CD8 class using the MIRA data. Log10-transformed breadth and depth values were compared by one-way ANOVA with Sidak's multiple comparisons tests. TCRdb's version of the immuneACCESS table is confined to in-frame rearrangements and falls short of the full clone set. An unresolved V gene accounts for under half of the shortfall where checked; the remainder is of unknown origin. D and trimming come from the DNA, and the V and J calls and clone size come from that table. Here the sample has about 120,000 clones; 85% to 90% occur a single time. Approximately 30% of the sample goes to the ten largest clones.

This clone was seen once. The antigen it binds to is not known. No base quality values were provided; no much bigger clone lies one nucleotide off. Recombination linked TRBV5-3 to TRBJ2-7; the D segment cannot be called with confidence. TRBV5-3 is placed among ORFs of uncertain function. Sequenced material: peripheral blood, taken on day 0 of AZD1222 vaccination. This TCR derives from an adult in good health. This receptor carries the CDR3 CARSLRPCSIPPPTYLYEQYF. DNA sequence: TGTGCCAGAAGCTTGAGGCCGTGTTCGATACCCCCTCCCACTTATCTTTACGAGCAGTACTTC.